A single T cell receptor (beta chain) is shown here with its context. What it binds is unknown. Researchers prepared the TCRbeta library using unique molecular identifiers, the study reports. TCRdb independently ran MiXCR on the PCR reads; one entry per CDR3 protein. The profile shows fewer than 550,000 distinct CDR3 sequences, roughly an eighth of them singletons. This entry belongs to a study of T-cell reconstitution after alpha-beta-depleted transplantation in children. The germline CDR1 and CDR2 sequences are SGHAT and FQNNGV. Unmatched junction bases numbered 3, after V lost 4 bases and J lost 6 bases. The CDR3 spans 15 residues. Study observations and caveats: Some patients owed their high day-60 TCRbeta diversity to surviving recipient T cells and thymic progenitors.

Sequenced here: PBMCs, mostly from graft donor cells, sampled 180 days after TCRalphabeta/CD19-depleted stem cell transplant. This chain joins TRBV11-2 and TRBJ2-1, with 13 bases aligning to TRBD2. The receptor comes from a female patient aged 2-10 years who had a stem cell transplant for aplastic anemia, so the T cells may come from the graft donor. CDR3 in amino acids: CASSYGTSGVNEQFF. CDR3 DNA: TGTGCCAGCAGCTACGGGACTAGCGGGGTCAATGAGCAGTTCTTC.